This T cell receptor beta chain stems from a study of siplizumab effects on memory and regulatory T cells. This clone appeared a single time. What it recognizes is unknown. Points from the study as a whole: Siplizumab significantly reduced alloreactive sequences traceable to unstimulated CD4+ memory cells. Memory cells seemed less diverse than naive T cells, which seemed major alloresponse contributors. Researchers could map only a minor fraction of alloreactive clones to unstimulated subsets. Naive versus memory phenotype went unassigned for roughly 75-97% of proliferating CD4+ or CD8+ clones.

Here immunoSEQ multiplex PCR was the method, and the copy in TCRdb shows in-frame clones only, minus some. The sample has roughly 120,000 clones, around 94% seen once. This sequence was found in a human donor in good health. Sequences were obtained from non-Treg CD4+ T cells sorted from blood.

The DNA for the CDR3 is TGTGCCAGCAGCTTAGGGGCGCTAGTCTCCTACAATGAGCAGTTCTTC. This codes for CASSLGALVSYNEQFF. The chain couples TRBV7-7 to TRBJ2-1; D not certain. There are 16 residues in the CDR3. Germline V lookup: CDR1 SSHAT, CDR2 FNYEAQ (reference sequence). V was shortened by 1 base and J by 0 bases, with 10 bases between the two germline ends. Looking up the rest from reference TRBV7-7 and TRBJ2-1 gives the full variable domain: GAGVSQSPRYKVTKRGQDVTLRCDPISSHATLYWYQQALGQGPEFLTYFNYEAQPDKSGLPSDRFSAERPEGSISTLTIQRTEQRDSAMYRCASSLGALVSYNEQFFGPGTRLTVL.